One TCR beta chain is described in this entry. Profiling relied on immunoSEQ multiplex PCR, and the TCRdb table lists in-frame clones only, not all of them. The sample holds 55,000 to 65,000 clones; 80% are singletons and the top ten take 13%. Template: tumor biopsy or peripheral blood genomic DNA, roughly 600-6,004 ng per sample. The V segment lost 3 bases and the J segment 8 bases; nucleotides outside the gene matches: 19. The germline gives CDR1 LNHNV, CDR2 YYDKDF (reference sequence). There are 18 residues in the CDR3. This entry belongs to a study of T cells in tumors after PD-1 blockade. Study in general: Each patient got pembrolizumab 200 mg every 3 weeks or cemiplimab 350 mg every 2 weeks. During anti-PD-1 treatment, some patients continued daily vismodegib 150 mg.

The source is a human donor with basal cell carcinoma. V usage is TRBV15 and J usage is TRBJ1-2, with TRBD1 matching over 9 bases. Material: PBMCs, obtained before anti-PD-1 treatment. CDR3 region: CATSRALDRGGIRGGYTF. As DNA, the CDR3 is TGTGCCACCAGCAGGGCCCTGGACAGGGGAGGTATTAGAGGAGGCTACACCTTC.